This TCR beta chain was recorded in a study of blood T cell repertoires in COVID-19. At the level of the study: Sample material is recorded as cDNA or gDNA derived from T cells, B-cell-depleted T cells, or PBMCs.

Profiled with immunoSEQ multiplex PCR; TCRdb holds only in-frame clones, not every one. The table shows about 220,000 clones, with roughly 88% occurring only once. The V gene's germline CDR1 is MNHEY and CDR2 SMNVEV (reference sequence). V was shortened by 4 bases and J by 1 base, with 14 bases between the two germline ends. The CDR3 runs 16 residues. Sequences were obtained from PBMCs or T cells enriched from blood (not recorded which). This TCR derives from a woman aged 40 to 50 with acute COVID-19. J is TRBJ1-5 and V is TRBV27; D uncertain. CDR3 in amino acids: CASSSLEGSSNQPQHF. The CDR3 DNA reads TGTGCCAGCAGTTCCTTAGAAGGGAGCAGCAATCAGCCCCAGCATTTT.